Listed below are T cell receptor beta chains from one sample, sequenced in a study of spatial heterogeneity in lung cancer. TCRdb analysed the 5' RACE reads with MiXCR anew, one entry per CDR3 protein. The sample comprises tens of thousands of distinct CDR3 sequences, roughly 13% of which are singletons, and 50% to 70% rests with the top ten. The sample consisted of PBMCs, taken at surgery. These receptors all stem from a male donor with early-stage non-small cell lung cancer. CDR3s include the opening cysteine and the closing phenylalanine or tryptophan. The D gene is left open where the match is weak. Clone size, where shown, is once, few, many, or a class for clones that have expanded.

CDR3	DNA	size	V	J	D
CASKVGTGTSPLHF	TGTGCCAGCAAAGTTGGGACAGGGACTTCACCCCTCCACTTT	NA	TRBV6-1	TRBJ1-6	TRBD1
CASSLEEGTDNEQFF	TGTGCCAGCAGCTTAGAAGAGGGAACCGACAATGAGCAGTTCTTC	many	TRBV7-9	TRBJ2-1	NA
CATSDFRAAGANVLTF	TGTGCCACCAGTGATTTTAGGGCCGCCGGGGCCAACGTCCTGACTTTC	NA	TRBV24-1	TRBJ2-6	NA
CASSPNRDSPVGYTF	TGTGCCAGCTCACCGAACCGTGACAGCCCCGTAGGCTACACCTTC	few	TRBV18	TRBJ1-2	NA
CATARGAPQETQYF	TGTGCCACCGCGCGCGGGGCCCCCCAAGAGACCCAGTACTTC	NA	TRBV7-2	TRBJ2-5	NA
CASSLSEQGYGYTF	TGTGCCAGCAGCTTGTCAGAACAGGGGTATGGCTACACCTTC	once	TRBV5-6	TRBJ1-2	TRBD1
CASSLVRDRSYNEQFF	TGTGCCAGCAGCTTAGTTCGGGACAGGAGTTACAATGAGCAGTTCTTC	many	TRBV7-9	TRBJ2-1	TRBD1
CASSLGGQGGNSPLHF	TGTGCCAGCAGCTTGGGGGGACAGGGAGGTAATTCACCCCTCCACTTT	NA	TRBV5-4	TRBJ1-6	TRBD1
CASRGTGSLTGELFF	TGTGCCAGCAGGGGGACAGGGTCCCTCACCGGGGAGCTGTTTTTT	few	TRBV12-3/TRBV12-4	TRBJ2-2	TRBD1
CASSSLGGYEPTYEQYF	TGTGCCAGCAGCTCTTTAGGGGGTTACGAGCCCACCTACGAGCAGTACTTC	NA	TRBV7-9	TRBJ2-7	NA
CASIPDRNSLYEQYF	TGTGCCAGCATCCCCGATCGAAACTCCTTATACGAGCAGTACTTC	few	TRBV7-2	TRBJ2-7	NA
CASTLTGGDFAFF	TGTGCCAGCACCCTGACAGGGGGCGACTTCGCTTTCTTT	NA	TRBV7-9	TRBJ1-1	TRBD1
CSASPPSVETQYF	TGCAGTGCTAGCCCTCCTTCTGTCGAGACCCAGTACTTC	NA	TRBV20-1	TRBJ2-5	NA
CASTLAGAETQYF	TGTGCCAGCACCCTAGCGGGGGCAGAGACCCAGTACTTC	NA	TRBV6-5	TRBJ2-5	TRBD2
CSARDLLGRFNQPQHF	TGCAGTGCTAGAGATCTATTGGGGAGATTCAATCAGCCCCAGCATTTT	NA	TRBV20-1	TRBJ1-5	NA
CASSSMQGRTEAFF	TGTGCCAGCAGCTCCATGCAAGGGAGAACTGAAGCTTTCTTT	many	TRBV7-8	TRBJ1-1	NA
CASSIFFGITNYGYTF	TGTGCCAGTAGTATTTTTTTTGGAATTACTAACTATGGCTACACCTTC	NA	TRBV19	TRBJ1-2	NA
CSARGGDTEAFF	TGCAGTGCTAGGGGGGGGGACACTGAAGCTTTCTTT	NA	TRBV20-1	TRBJ1-1	NA
CASRPLDTAGNTIYF	TGTGCCAGCAGGCCTTTGGACACTGCTGGAAACACCATATATTTT	few	TRBV2	TRBJ1-3	NA
CSTGPYNSPLHF	TGCAGCACCGGCCCCTATAATTCACCCCTCCACTTT	few	TRBV20-1	TRBJ1-6	NA
CSAQTSGTGELFF	TGCAGTGCTCAGACTAGCGGCACCGGGGAGCTGTTTTTT	few	TRBV20-1	TRBJ2-2	TRBD2
CASSPVPASGNTIYF	TGTGCCAGCTCACCAGTACCAGCCTCTGGAAACACCATATATTTT	few	TRBV18	TRBJ1-3	NA
CASSLGQGASTDTQYF	TGTGCCAGCAGCTTGGGACAGGGGGCCAGCACAGATACGCAGTATTTT	NA	TRBV5-6	TRBJ2-3	TRBD1
CASSPLMASYEQYF	TGTGCCAGCAGCCCCCTAATGGCCTCCTACGAGCAGTACTTC	once	TRBV7-2	TRBJ2-7	NA
CASSHGSDSTDTQYF	TGTGCCAGCAGCCATGGAAGCGACAGCACAGATACGCAGTATTTT	many	TRBV3-1	TRBJ2-3	NA
CASSYSGQGGQPQHF	TGTGCCAGCAGCTACTCTGGACAGGGAGGCCAGCCCCAGCATTTT	NA	TRBV7-2	TRBJ1-5	TRBD1